The 26 T cell receptor beta chains presented below share a single source sample, sequenced in a study of CD8 T cells in ankylosing spondylitis. TCRdb re-called the 5' RACE reads through MiXCR, storing one row per CDR3 protein. The repertoire includes some 9,700 distinct CDR3 sequences, approximately 5.9% of them detected once, and about 38% sits in the top ten. Material: blood, either unsorted or a sorted T cell fraction (not recorded which). All receptors derive from a female donor with ankylosing spondylitis or in good health (not recorded which).

V and J are TRBV9 and TRBJ2-1, with D perhaps matching TRBD2 (6 bases). Per germline, CDR1 SGDLS and CDR2 YYNGEE. V lost 0 bases and J 1 base, leaving 8 bases between the germline ends. CDR3 length: 15 residues. The CDR3 loop is CASSVGSGSYNEQFF. The CDR3 DNA reads TGTGCCAGCAGCGTAGGTAGCGGTTCCTACAATGAGCAGTTCTTC.

This clonotype was detected ten times or more. The chain has TRBV9 and TRBJ2-3; 11 nucleotides agree with TRBD1. The CDR3 length is 15 residues. Trimming took 0 bases from V and 6 from J; bases not matched to a gene: 3. In germline, CDR1 is SGDLS, CDR2 YYNGEE. CDR3: CASSVGDRGTDTQYF. CDR3 DNA sequence: TGTGCCAGCAGCGTAGGGGACAGGGGGACCGATACGCAGTATTTT.

J is TRBJ2-1 and V is TRBV9; the match to TRBD1 covers 7 bases. Germline loops: CDR1 SGDLS, CDR2 YYNGEE. Losses at the gene ends were 7 bases for V and 9 bases for J; bases not matched to a gene: 7. This CDR3 contains 12 residues. The CDR3 DNA reads TGTGCCAGCTCGACAGGGACGAGTGAGCAGTTCTTC. This codes for CASSTGTSEQFF.

The rearrangement uses TRBV9 and TRBJ2-5, with 7 bases matching TRBD1. Germline V gene lookup returns CDR1 SGDLS and CDR2 YYNGEE. V shed 4 bases and J 2 bases; nucleotides not matched to a gene: 5. CDR3 length: 14 residues. CDR3 in DNA: TGTGCCAGCAGCTCCTCGGGACAGCAAGAGACCCAGTACTTC. Translating gives CASSSSGQQETQYF.

In this sample, this clonotype turned up many times. The chain's CDR3 is CASSVASLDTQYF. CDR3 nucleotides: TGTGCCAGCAGCGTAGCTTCCTTAGATACGCAGTATTTT. The chain employs TRBV9 and TRBJ2-3; no definite D call. V lost 0 bases to trimming and J lost 5 bases, with 7 bases between them. This CDR3 has 13 residues. Germline CDR1 reads SGDLS; CDR2 reads YYNGEE.

There are many counts of this clonotype. The V call is TRBV9, the J call TRBJ1-2; perhaps TRBD1 as D (6 bases). V lost 1 base, J lost 8 bases, and 12 bases lay in between. The V gene's germline CDR1 is SGDLS and CDR2 YYNGEE. The CDR3 covers 13 residues. CDR3 in amino acids: CASSVMTGWGYTF. In nucleotides, the CDR3 is TGTGCCAGCAGCGTAATGACAGGATGGGGCTACACCTTC.

By sample fraction, this clonotype is medium-sized (0.01 to 0.1%). This chain joins TRBV9 and TRBJ1-2; 8 bases fit TRBD1. Per the germline V gene, CDR1 is SGDLS and CDR2 is YYNGEE. This CDR3 has 15 residues. After removal of 4 bases from V and 6 bases from J, the junction contained 11 bases not matched to a gene. CDR3 residues: CASSTRRQGLDGYTF. The CDR3 coding sequence is TGTGCCAGCAGCACCAGACGACAGGGGTTGGATGGCTACACCTTC. Full variable domain (remainder filled in from reference TRBV9 and TRBJ1-2): DSGVTQTPKHLITATGQRVTLRCSPRSGDLSVYWYQQSLDQGLQFLIQYYNGEERAKGNILERFSAQQFPDLHSELNLSSLELGDSALYFCASSTRRQGLDGYTFGSGTRLTVV.

This clonotype was detected many times. The chain employs TRBV9 and TRBJ2-5; TRBD1 matches 8 bases. CDR1 is SGDLS and CDR2 is YYNGEE in the germline V gene. The CDR3 sequence is 15 residues long. With V trimmed by 3 bases and J by 0 bases, 4 bases remained unmatched. CDR3 sequence: CASSGRQGNQETQYF. In nucleotides, the CDR3 is TGTGCCAGCAGCGGGAGACAGGGGAACCAAGAGACCCAGTACTTC.

There are many counts of this clonotype. V and J are TRBV9 and TRBJ1-1, with a weak D call TRBD1 (5 bases). Trimming left V 0 bases short and J 6 bases short, with 9 bases between. This CDR3 is 13 amino acids long. Per germline, CDR1 SGDLS and CDR2 YYNGEE. The CDR3: CASSVEGKAEAFF. CDR3 DNA sequence: TGTGCCAGCAGCGTAGAGGGGAAGGCTGAAGCTTTCTTT.

This clonotype came up a few times. The chain links TRBV9 to TRBJ2-2; TRBD2 matches at 9 bases. V gave up 7 bases and J gave up 6 bases; unmatched junction bases: 13. CDR1 is SGDLS and CDR2 is YYNGEE in the germline V gene. The CDR3 runs 16 residues. CDR3 loop: CASSDNSGRGPGELFF. In DNA form, the CDR3 reads TGTGCCAGCTCGGACAATAGCGGGAGAGGTCCCGGGGAGCTGTTTTTT. The whole variable domain, filled in from reference TRBV9 and TRBJ2-2, reads DSGVTQTPKHLITATGQRVTLRCSPRSGDLSVYWYQQSLDQGLQFLIQYYNGEERAKGNILERFSAQQFPDLHSELNLSSLELGDSALYFCASSDNSGRGPGELFFGEGSRLTVL.

This clonotype was observed many times. This chain uses TRBV9 with TRBJ2-1; tentative D call: TRBD2 (5 bases). Germline V CDR1 and CDR2: SGDLS, YYNGEE. The CDR3 covers 16 residues. V was trimmed by 4 bases and J by 1 base, leaving 15 bases between them. For the CDR3, the DNA is TGTGCCAGCAGCTTCCGAAAAACGGGGTCCTACAATGAGCAGTTCTTC. Encoded protein: CASSFRKTGSYNEQFF.

The chain joins TRBV12-3 or TRBV12-4 to TRBJ1-1; 12 bases are a match to TRBD1. J gave up 1 base and V 6 bases, and 12 bases lay outside the gene matches. This CDR3 is built from 18 residues. CDR3 sequence: CASSPPGDRGLANTEAFF. The CDR3 nucleotides read TGTGCCAGCAGCCCACCCGGGGACAGGGGGCTGGCGAACACTGAAGCTTTCTTT.

This clonotype came up many times. The chain couples TRBV9 to TRBJ1-1; the D gene is possibly TRBD1 (5 bases). V was pared by 5 bases and J by 6 bases, with 11 bases between. The length of the CDR3 is 12 residues. Germline CDR1 SGDLS, CDR2 YYNGEE. The CDR3 sequence: CASRGPGAEAFF. The CDR3 DNA reads as TGTGCCAGCAGGGGACCCGGAGCTGAAGCTTTCTTT. The full variable domain, completed using reference TRBV9 and TRBJ1-1, is DSGVTQTPKHLITATGQRVTLRCSPRSGDLSVYWYQQSLDQGLQFLIQYYNGEERAKGNILERFSAQQFPDLHSELNLSSLELGDSALYFCASRGPGAEAFFGQGTRLTVV.

The chain carries TRBV9 and TRBJ1-6; tentatively, D is TRBD1 (6 bases). V lost 3 bases, J lost 4 bases, and 17 bases lay in between. This CDR3 comprises 17 residues. The germline gives CDR1 SGDLS, CDR2 YYNGEE. In DNA form, the CDR3 reads TGTGCCAGCAGCGGACCCGAGGGGGGGGAATATAATTCACCCCTCCACTTT. Translating it yields CASSGPEGGEYNSPLHF.

In its sample, this clonotype is medium-sized. J is TRBJ2-1 and V is TRBV9; 7 nucleotides agree with TRBD2. V shed 0 bases, J shed 10 bases, and the junction held 7 bases outside the gene matches. Germline CDR1 SGDLS, CDR2 YYNGEE. The CDR3 length is 14 residues. The CDR3 sequence is CASSVAQTSHEQFF. DNA of the CDR3: TGTGCCAGCAGCGTAGCTCAGACTAGCCACGAGCAGTTCTTC.

This clonotype showed up many times. This chain connects TRBV9 to TRBJ1-1, with D unresolved. V was clipped by 4 bases and J by 2 bases, with 9 bases between them. This CDR3 contains 13 residues. The V gene's germline CDR1 is SGDLS and CDR2 YYNGEE. Here the CDR3 reads CASSPWFNTEAFF. CDR3 in DNA: TGTGCCAGCAGCCCTTGGTTTAACACTGAAGCTTTCTTT.

By sample fraction, this clonotype is medium-sized (0.01 to 0.1%). The genes are TRBV9 and TRBJ2-1; 9 positions match TRBD2. The CDR3 has 17 amino acids. V lost 4 bases to trimming and J lost 4 bases; unmatched junction nucleotides: 12. Germline V gives CDR1 SGDLS, CDR2 YYNGEE. As DNA, the CDR3 is TGTGCCAGCAGCTCTCCTGACTATAGCGGGGGTTACAATGAGCAGTTCTTC. Its translation: CASSSPDYSGGYNEQFF.

By sample fraction, this clonotype is medium-sized. The chain links TRBV21-1 to TRBJ1-2. TRBV21-1 is a listed pseudogene. The CDR3 is 14 residues long. CDR3 nucleotide sequence: TGTGCCAGCAGCAAATTCACAACTAACTATGGCTACACCTTC. Translating gives CASSKFTTNYGYTF.

This clonotype occurred many times. V gene TRBV9 combines with J gene TRBJ2-7; TRBD1 agrees at 8 bases. There are 14 residues in the CDR3. Germline V gene lookup returns CDR1 SGDLS and CDR2 YYNGEE. The V gene end was trimmed by 3 bases and the J gene end by 4 bases; junction bases not matched to a gene: 6. The CDR3 sequence: CASSAGRGPYEQYF. DNA of the CDR3: TGTGCCAGCAGCGCCGGCAGGGGGCCTTACGAGCAGTACTTC.

At least ten counts were recorded for this clonotype. The chain joins TRBV9 to TRBJ1-2, with a possible D match to TRBD1 (6 bases). Germline-derived CDR1 and CDR2 are SGDLS and YYNGEE. This CDR3 has 14 amino acids. V lost 4 bases to trimming and J lost 2 bases, with 12 bases between them. The CDR3 sequence: CASSIGQSNYGYTF. The CDR3 nucleotides are TGTGCCAGCAGCATCGGACAGTCAAACTATGGCTACACCTTC.

This clonotype was counted ten times or more. The chain uses TRBV9 and TRBJ1-1; the D is unclear. Trimming removed 0 bases at V and 0 bases at J, with 6 bases between. The CDR3 totals 14 residues. CDR1 is SGDLS, CDR2 YYNGEE, per germline. Written as DNA, the CDR3 is TGTGCCAGCAGCGTAGGTCCCTTGAACACTGAAGCTTTCTTT. Protein sequence: CASSVGPLNTEAFF.

This clonotype has at least ten counts. The chain combines TRBV9 with TRBJ2-7, with D perhaps given as TRBD1 or TRBD2 (6 bases each). Germline loops: CDR1 SGDLS, CDR2 YYNGEE. Trimming removed 4 bases from V and 0 bases from J, with 14 bases in between. This CDR3 has 15 residues. This CDR3 reads CASSPEGGHSYEQYF. The CDR3 bases are TGTGCCAGCAGCCCAGAGGGGGGCCACTCCTACGAGCAGTACTTC.

This clonotype occurred many times. The chain combines TRBV9 with TRBJ2-7, with D possibly matching TRBD2 (6 bases). CDR1 is SGDLS and CDR2 is YYNGEE in the germline V gene. The CDR3 covers 14 residues. The V end was cut by 1 base, the J end by 3 bases, with 11 bases between. In DNA, the CDR3 is TGTGCCAGCAGCGTATACGGGACTGGCTACGAGCAGTACTTC. Translated, it gives CASSVYGTGYEQYF.

This clonotype was seen many times. The J gene is TRBJ2-5, the V gene TRBV21-1; the D segment call TRBD1 is taken from the table without a DNA check. TRBV21-1 is shown as a pseudogene. The length of the CDR3 is 17 residues. CDR3 loop: CASSKAPSYPGQETQYF. CDR3 DNA sequence: TGTGCCAGCAGCAAAGCCCCCAGCTACCCGGGACAAGAGACCCAGTACTTC.

This clonotype has a count of ten or more. J is TRBJ2-2 and V is TRBV9; 7 nucleotides line up with TRBD1. The CDR3 runs to 15 residues. In germline, CDR1 is SGDLS, CDR2 YYNGEE. J lost 0 bases, V lost 6 bases, and 5 bases had no gene match. The DNA of the CDR3 is TGTGCCAGCAACTCCGGGACAGCGAACACCGGGGAGCTGTTTTTT. It translates to CASNSGTANTGELFF.

This clonotype is medium-sized by share. V usage is TRBV9 and J usage is TRBJ2-1, with 7 bases matching TRBD1. This CDR3 is 15 amino acids long. V gave up 0 bases and J gave up 5 bases; unmatched junction bases: 5. CDR1 SGDLS and CDR2 YYNGEE come from the germline V gene. CDR3 sequence reads: CASSVEGAINNEQFF. The CDR3 region has the DNA TGTGCCAGCAGCGTAGAGGGGGCGATCAACAATGAGCAGTTCTTC.